These T cell receptor beta chains were read from a single sample in a study of blood T cell repertoires in COVID-19. Using immunoSEQ multiplex PCR, the repertoire was profiled, and TCRdb retains in-frame clones only, with some absent. Among roughly 250,000 clones listed, about 86% were seen once. Sequencing was performed on peripheral blood. These receptors all stem from an elderly woman with acute or convalescent COVID-19. Both conserved end residues are part of each CDR3. The D gene is left open where the match is weak. A row's size may be missing; if present it is once, few, many or a size class.

J gene: TRBJ1-5
D gene: TRBD1
V gene: TRBV9
clone size: once
CDR3 DNA: TGTGCCAGCTCCCTCAGGGGACAGGGGGACCATCAGCCCCAGCATTTT
CDR3 protein: CASSLRGQGDHQPQHF

J gene: TRBJ2-7
D gene: NA
V gene: TRBV6-1
clone size: NA
CDR3 DNA: TGTGCCAGCAGTGAAGCTGAGAGCGTCGGCCCCTACGAGCAGTACTTC
CDR3 protein: CASSEAESVGPYEQYF

J gene: TRBJ2-5
D gene: TRBD1
V gene: TRBV2
clone size: NA
CDR3 DNA: TGTGCCAGCATAGCCCAAACAGGGGGCCCGTTACCTCCCCAGTACTTC
CDR3 protein: CASIAQTGGPLPPQYF

J gene: TRBJ2-3
D gene: TRBD2
V gene: TRBV10-3
clone size: NA
CDR3 DNA: TGTGCCATCAGTGGATCGTCCCGGGGGGGATTGGGCACAGATACGCAGTATTTT
CDR3 protein: CAISGSSRGGLGTDTQYF

J gene: TRBJ1-1
D gene: NA
V gene: TRBV5-1
clone size: once
CDR3 DNA: TGCGCCAGCAGCTTGGGGTCCAGGTTGAGCACTGAAGCTTTCTTT
CDR3 protein: CASSLGSRLSTEAFF

J gene: TRBJ2-5
D gene: NA
V gene: TRBV5-5
clone size: NA
CDR3 DNA: TGTGCCAGCAGCCGAGGGTCGGCAGTCTTATACCAAGAGACCCAGTACTTC
CDR3 protein: CASSRGSAVLYQETQYF

J gene: TRBJ2-5
D gene: TRBD1
V gene: TRBV2
clone size: NA
CDR3 DNA: TGTGCCAGCAGTGTCAGGGGGTTAGAGACCCAGTACTTC
CDR3 protein: CASSVRGLETQYF

J gene: TRBJ2-1
D gene: NA
V gene: TRBV7-8
clone size: NA
CDR3 DNA: TGTGCCAGCAGCTTAGCCTCCGGGAGAGGGACCGTCCCCCAACGGCAGTTCTTC
CDR3 protein: CASSLASGRGTVPQRQFF

J gene: TRBJ1-2
D gene: NA
V gene: TRBV5-1
clone size: NA
CDR3 DNA: TGCGCCAGCAGCTTGGACAGGGCCTTAAACTATGGCTACACCTTC
CDR3 protein: CASSLDRALNYGYTF

J gene: TRBJ2-3
D gene: TRBD2
V gene: TRBV5-5
clone size: NA
CDR3 DNA: TGTGCCAGCAGCTTGGCCAAGACTAGCGGGGGGGCAGATACGCAGTATTTT
CDR3 protein: CASSLAKTSGGADTQYF

J gene: TRBJ2-2
D gene: NA
V gene: TRBV3-1/TRBV3-2
clone size: NA
CDR3 DNA: TGTGCCAGCAGCATCTCGGGAAACACCGGGGAGCTGTTTTTT
CDR3 protein: CASSISGNTGELFF

J gene: TRBJ1-2
D gene: NA
V gene: TRBV28
clone size: NA
CDR3 DNA: TGTGCCAGCAACCCCACCGGACTGGCCGCCCATGGCTACACCTTC
CDR3 protein: CASNPTGLAAHGYTF

J gene: TRBJ1-2
D gene: NA
V gene: TRBV27
clone size: NA
CDR3 DNA: TGTGCCAGCAGACAAAGACAGGCTCCCTATGGCTACACCTTC
CDR3 protein: CASRQRQAPYGYTF

J gene: TRBJ2-1
D gene: NA
V gene: TRBV7-8
clone size: NA
CDR3 DNA: TGTGCCAGCAGCTTAGCGCTATCCGCAGGGGCCTACAATGAGCAGTTCTTC
CDR3 protein: CASSLALSAGAYNEQFF

J gene: TRBJ2-7
D gene: TRBD1
V gene: TRBV3-1/TRBV3-2
clone size: NA
CDR3 DNA: TGTGCCAGCAGCCAGTTTGGGGACAGCCCTACCTACGAGCAGTACTTC
CDR3 protein: CASSQFGDSPTYEQYF

J gene: TRBJ1-1
D gene: TRBD1
V gene: TRBV19
clone size: NA
CDR3 DNA: TGTGCCAGTAGTTTGGGACAGGGTGGTGCTGAAGCTTTCTTT
CDR3 protein: CASSLGQGGAEAFF

J gene: TRBJ1-1
D gene: TRBD1
V gene: TRBV28
clone size: NA
CDR3 DNA: TGTGCCAGCAGTTCCATATCAGGGGGCGGTTTCACTGAAGCTTTCTTT
CDR3 protein: CASSSISGGGFTEAFF

J gene: TRBJ2-7
D gene: NA
V gene: TRBV28
clone size: NA
CDR3 DNA: TGTGCCAGCAGCCCTTGGAGGACGGATTCCTACGAGCAGTACTTC
CDR3 protein: CASSPWRTDSYEQYF

J gene: TRBJ1-2
D gene: TRBD1
V gene: TRBV5-4
clone size: NA
CDR3 DNA: TGTGCCAGCAGCCCGGTCTCTACAGGGGGCGGAGGCTACACCTTC
CDR3 protein: CASSPVSTGGGGYTF

J gene: TRBJ2-3
D gene: TRBD2
V gene: TRBV7-9
clone size: NA
CDR3 DNA: TGTGCCAGCAGCTATGGGACTAGCGGGGTGAGCACAGATACGCAGTATTTT
CDR3 protein: CASSYGTSGVSTDTQYF

J gene: TRBJ2-4
D gene: TRBD1
V gene: TRBV5-1
clone size: NA
CDR3 DNA: TGCGCCAGCAGCCAATCCGGGACAGGTCTGAGGAACATTCAGTACTTC
CDR3 protein: CASSQSGTGLRNIQYF

J gene: TRBJ1-2
D gene: NA
V gene: TRBV19
clone size: NA
CDR3 DNA: TGTGCCAGTAAGGGACTCTATGGCTACACCTTC
CDR3 protein: CASKGLYGYTF

J gene: TRBJ1-4
D gene: TRBD1
V gene: TRBV27
clone size: NA
CDR3 DNA: TGTGCCAGCAGTTCGGACAGGGCCCCTAACCCGACTAATGAAAAACTGTTTTTT
CDR3 protein: CASSSDRAPNPTNEKLFF

J gene: TRBJ1-3
D gene: NA
V gene: TRBV14
clone size: NA
CDR3 DNA: TGTGCCAGCAGCCAAAACAAACACACCATATATTTT
CDR3 protein: CASSQNKHTIYF

J gene: TRBJ2-3
D gene: TRBD2
V gene: TRBV2
clone size: NA
CDR3 DNA: TGTGCCAGCAGGGCGACTAGCGGGGGGACAAATACGCAGTATTTT
CDR3 protein: CASRATSGGTNTQYF

J gene: TRBJ2-5
D gene: TRBD2
V gene: TRBV13
clone size: NA
CDR3 DNA: TGTGCCAGCAGTCAGCTAGCGGGTCTGGGGACCCAGTACTTC
CDR3 protein: CASSQLAGLGTQYF

J gene: TRBJ2-1
D gene: TRBD2
V gene: TRBV7-8
clone size: NA
CDR3 DNA: TGTGCCAGCAGCAAAGGGACTAGCGGGGGCTACAATGAGCAGTTCTTC
CDR3 protein: CASSKGTSGGYNEQFF

J gene: TRBJ2-1
D gene: NA
V gene: TRBV30
clone size: NA
CDR3 DNA: TGTGCCTGGAGTGTACAGGGGGGGGTAGTCTACAATGAGCAGTTCTTC
CDR3 protein: CAWSVQGGVVYNEQFF

J gene: TRBJ2-5
D gene: NA
V gene: TRBV6-5
clone size: few
CDR3 DNA: TGTGCCAGCAGAACCTCGGGGGGCCAGGGGGAGACCCAGTACTTC
CDR3 protein: CASRTSGGQGETQYF

J gene: TRBJ2-7
D gene: TRBD1
V gene: TRBV4-1
clone size: NA
CDR3 DNA: TGCGCCAGCAGCCAAGAATGGACAGGGGGCTCTCTTGGGACCTACGAGCAGTACTTC
CDR3 protein: CASSQEWTGGSLGTYEQYF

J gene: TRBJ1-3
D gene: NA
V gene: TRBV2
clone size: NA
CDR3 DNA: TGTGCCAGCAGTGGGTGGGCCCCTGGAAACACCATATATTTT
CDR3 protein: CASSGWAPGNTIYF

J gene: TRBJ1-2
D gene: NA
V gene: TRBV21-1
clone size: NA
CDR3 DNA: TGTGCCAGCAGCCTCCGACAGGGGAATGGCTACACCTTC
CDR3 protein: CASSLRQGNGYTF

J gene: TRBJ1-2
D gene: NA
V gene: TRBV7-2
clone size: NA
CDR3 DNA: TGTGCCAGCAGTCCTGACATCCTATACTATGGCTACACCTTC
CDR3 protein: CASSPDILYYGYTF

J gene: TRBJ1-5
D gene: NA
V gene: TRBV18
clone size: few
CDR3 DNA: TGTGCCAGCTCACCGAGCGGGGCCGACAATCAGCCCCAGCATTTT
CDR3 protein: CASSPSGADNQPQHF

J gene: TRBJ1-1
D gene: NA
V gene: TRBV19
clone size: NA
CDR3 DNA: TGTGCCAGTAGTAGGGAGGCCGAAGCTTTCTTT
CDR3 protein: CASSREAEAFF

J gene: TRBJ2-5
D gene: TRBD2
V gene: TRBV7-3
clone size: NA
CDR3 DNA: TGTGCCAGCAGCTTAACCTCGACTAGCATAGAGACCCAGTACTTC
CDR3 protein: CASSLTSTSIETQYF

J gene: TRBJ1-2
D gene: TRBD1
V gene: TRBV5-4
clone size: few
CDR3 DNA: TGTGCCAGCAGCCCTCGGGACAGGGCGGACTATGGCTACACCTTC
CDR3 protein: CASSPRDRADYGYTF

J gene: TRBJ2-3
D gene: NA
V gene: TRBV28
clone size: NA
CDR3 DNA: TGTGCCAGCAGTCCAAGGGACTCCTCCACAGATACGCAGTATTTT
CDR3 protein: CASSPRDSSTDTQYF

J gene: TRBJ1-2
D gene: NA
V gene: TRBV7-2
clone size: NA
CDR3 DNA: TGTGCCAGCAGCTTACCAGGGTCGGGCTATGGCTACACCTTC
CDR3 protein: CASSLPGSGYGYTF